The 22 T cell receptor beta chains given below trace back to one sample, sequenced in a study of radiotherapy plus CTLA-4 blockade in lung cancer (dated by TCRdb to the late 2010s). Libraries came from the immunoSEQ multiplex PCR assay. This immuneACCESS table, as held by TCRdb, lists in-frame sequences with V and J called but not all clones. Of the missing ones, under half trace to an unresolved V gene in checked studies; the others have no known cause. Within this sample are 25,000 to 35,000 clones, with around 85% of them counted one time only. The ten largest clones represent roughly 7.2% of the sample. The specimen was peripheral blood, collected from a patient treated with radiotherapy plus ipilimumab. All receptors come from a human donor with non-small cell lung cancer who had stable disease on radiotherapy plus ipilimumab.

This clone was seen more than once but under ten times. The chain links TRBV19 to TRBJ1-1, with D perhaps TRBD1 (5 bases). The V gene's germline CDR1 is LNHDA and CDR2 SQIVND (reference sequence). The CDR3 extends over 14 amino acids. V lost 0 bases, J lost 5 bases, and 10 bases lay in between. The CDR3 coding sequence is TGTGCCAGTAGTATAGATTGGGGGGGGACTGAAGCTTTCTTT. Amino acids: CASSIDWGGTEAFF.

The CDR3, as DNA: TGTGCCAGCAGCTTAGTTACCTTCACAGATACGCAGTATTTT. Protein product: CASSLVTFTDTQYF. V is TRBV7-2 and J is TRBJ2-3; D call uncertain. The CDR3 spans 14 residues. Germline V gene data show CDR1 as SGHTA and CDR2 as FQGNSA. Trimming pared 1 base from V and 2 bases from J, leaving 7 bases between.

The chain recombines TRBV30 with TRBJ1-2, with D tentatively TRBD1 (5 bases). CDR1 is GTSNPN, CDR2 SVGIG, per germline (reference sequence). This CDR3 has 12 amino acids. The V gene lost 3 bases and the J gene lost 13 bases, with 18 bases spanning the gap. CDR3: CAWRRGGAGFTF. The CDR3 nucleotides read TGTGCCTGGAGGCGGGGCGGGGCCGGGTTCACCTTC. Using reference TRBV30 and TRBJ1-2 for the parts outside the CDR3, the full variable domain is SQTIHQWPATLVQPVGSPLSLECTVEGTSNPNLYWYRQAAGRGLQLLFYSVGIGQISSEVPQNLSASRPQDRQFILSSKKLLLSDSGFYLCAWRRGGAGFTFGSGTRLTVV.

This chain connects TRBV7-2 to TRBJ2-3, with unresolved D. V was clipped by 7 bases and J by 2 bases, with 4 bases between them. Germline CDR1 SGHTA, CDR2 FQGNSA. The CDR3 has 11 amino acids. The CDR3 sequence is CASTPTDTQYF. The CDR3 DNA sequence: TGTGCCAGCACCCCCACAGATACGCAGTATTTT.

The CDR3 here is CASSPNAGVGSPLHF. The DNA for the CDR3 is TGTGCCAGTAGTCCGAACGCAGGCGTGGGATCACCCCTCCACTTT. The chain has TRBV19 and TRBJ1-6; D call uncertain. V was pared by 5 bases and J by 10 bases, with 18 bases between. Per germline, CDR1 LNHDA and CDR2 SQIVND (reference sequence). The CDR3 covers 15 residues.

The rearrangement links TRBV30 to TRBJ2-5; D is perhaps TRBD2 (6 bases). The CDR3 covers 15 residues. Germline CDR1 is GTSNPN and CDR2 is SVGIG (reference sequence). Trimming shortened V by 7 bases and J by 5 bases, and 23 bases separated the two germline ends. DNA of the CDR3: TGTGCCTACCGTCGTGGCGGGGTTCAGGGTGAGACCCAGTACTTC. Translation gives CAYRRGGVQGETQYF.

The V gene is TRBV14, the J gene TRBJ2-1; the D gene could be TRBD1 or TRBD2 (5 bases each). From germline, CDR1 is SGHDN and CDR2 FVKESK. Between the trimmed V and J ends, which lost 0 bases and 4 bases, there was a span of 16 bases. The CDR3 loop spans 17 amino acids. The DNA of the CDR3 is TGTGCCAGCAGCCAAGATGGTTTCTGGGGGTTGTACAATGAGCAGTTCTTC. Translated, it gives CASSQDGFWGLYNEQFF.

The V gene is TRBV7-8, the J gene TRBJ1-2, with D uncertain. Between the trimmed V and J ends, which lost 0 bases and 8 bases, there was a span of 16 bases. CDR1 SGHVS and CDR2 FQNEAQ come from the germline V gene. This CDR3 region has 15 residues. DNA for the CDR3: TGTGCCAGCAGCTTAGCGTTGAGAGCCCCGGAGGGCTACACCTTC. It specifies CASSLALRAPEGYTF.

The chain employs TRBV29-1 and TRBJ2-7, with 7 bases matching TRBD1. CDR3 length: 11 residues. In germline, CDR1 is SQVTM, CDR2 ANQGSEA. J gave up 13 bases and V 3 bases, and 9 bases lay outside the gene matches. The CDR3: CSVEWDRQSYF. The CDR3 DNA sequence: TGCAGCGTTGAGTGGGACAGACAAAGTTACTTC.

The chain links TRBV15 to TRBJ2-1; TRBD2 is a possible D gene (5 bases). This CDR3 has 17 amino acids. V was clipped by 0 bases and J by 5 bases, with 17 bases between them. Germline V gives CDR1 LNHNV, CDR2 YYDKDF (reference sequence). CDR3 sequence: CATSRDRGRGSHNEQFF. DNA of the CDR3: TGTGCCACCAGCAGAGATCGAGGTCGGGGATCCCACAATGAGCAGTTCTTC.

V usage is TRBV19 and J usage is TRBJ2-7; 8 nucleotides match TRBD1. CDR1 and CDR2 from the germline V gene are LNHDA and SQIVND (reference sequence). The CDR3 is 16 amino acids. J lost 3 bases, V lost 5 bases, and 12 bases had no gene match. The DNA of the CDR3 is TGTGCCAGTAGTCCTACCCCGCCAGGGGGCCTCTACGAGCAGTACTTC. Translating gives CASSPTPPGGLYEQYF. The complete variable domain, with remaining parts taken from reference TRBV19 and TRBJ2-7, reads DGGITQSPKYLFRKEGQNVTLSCEQNLNHDAMYWYRQDPGQGLRLIYYSQIVNDFQKGDIAEGYSVSREKKESFPLTVTSAQKNPTAFYLCASSPTPPGGLYEQYFGPGTRLTVT.

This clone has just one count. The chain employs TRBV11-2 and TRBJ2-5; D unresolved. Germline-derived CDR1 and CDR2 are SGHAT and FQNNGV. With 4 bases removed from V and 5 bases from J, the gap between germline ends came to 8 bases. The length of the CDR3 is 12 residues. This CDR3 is CASSSVFETQYF. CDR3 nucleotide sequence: TGTGCCAGCAGCTCCGTCTTCGAGACCCAGTACTTC.

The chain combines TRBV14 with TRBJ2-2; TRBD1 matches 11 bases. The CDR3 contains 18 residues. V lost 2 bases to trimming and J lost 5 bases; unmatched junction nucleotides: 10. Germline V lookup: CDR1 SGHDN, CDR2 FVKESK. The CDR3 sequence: CASSQSGVGQGGTGELFF. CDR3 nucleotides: TGTGCCAGCAGCCAAAGTGGAGTGGGACAGGGGGGAACCGGGGAGCTGTTTTTT.

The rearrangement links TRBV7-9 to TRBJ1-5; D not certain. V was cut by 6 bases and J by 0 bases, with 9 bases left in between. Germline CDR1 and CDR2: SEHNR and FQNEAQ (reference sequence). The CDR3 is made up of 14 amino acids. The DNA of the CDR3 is TGTGCCAGCAGTTCTGATTATAGCAATCAGCCCCAGCATTTT. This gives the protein CASSSDYSNQPQHF.

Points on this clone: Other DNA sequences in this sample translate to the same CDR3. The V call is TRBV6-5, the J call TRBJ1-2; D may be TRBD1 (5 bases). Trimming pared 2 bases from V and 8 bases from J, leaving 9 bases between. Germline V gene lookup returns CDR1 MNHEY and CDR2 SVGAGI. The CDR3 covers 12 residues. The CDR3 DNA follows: TGTGCCAGCAGTTACGAGGGGAGGGGCTACACCTTC. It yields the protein CASSYEGRGYTF.

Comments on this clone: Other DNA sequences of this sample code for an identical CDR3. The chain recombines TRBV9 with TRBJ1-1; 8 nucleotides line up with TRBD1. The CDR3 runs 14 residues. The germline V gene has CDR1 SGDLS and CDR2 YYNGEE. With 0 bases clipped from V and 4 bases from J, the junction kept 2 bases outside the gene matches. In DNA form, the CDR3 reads TGTGCCAGCAGCGTAGGGACAGGGAGCACTGAAGCTTTCTTT. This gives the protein CASSVGTGSTEAFF.

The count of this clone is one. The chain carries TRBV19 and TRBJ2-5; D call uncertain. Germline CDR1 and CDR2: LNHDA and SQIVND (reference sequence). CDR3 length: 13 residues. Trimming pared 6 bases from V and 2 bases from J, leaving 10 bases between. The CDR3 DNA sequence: TGTGCCAGTAGGCAAGACGGACAAGAGACCCAGTACTTC. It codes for CASRQDGQETQYF.

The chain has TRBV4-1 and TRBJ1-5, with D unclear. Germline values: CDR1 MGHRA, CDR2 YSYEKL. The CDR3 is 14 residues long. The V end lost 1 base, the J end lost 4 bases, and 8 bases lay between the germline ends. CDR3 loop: CASSQVARNQPQHF. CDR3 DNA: TGCGCCAGCAGCCAAGTGGCGAGAAATCAGCCCCAGCATTTT.

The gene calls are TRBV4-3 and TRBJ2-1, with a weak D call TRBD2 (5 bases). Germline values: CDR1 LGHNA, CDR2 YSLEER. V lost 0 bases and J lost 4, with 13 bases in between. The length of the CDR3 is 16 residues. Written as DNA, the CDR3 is TGCGCCAGCAGCCAAGACCGACTCCCGGGGTACAATGAGCAGTTCTTC. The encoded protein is CASSQDRLPGYNEQFF.

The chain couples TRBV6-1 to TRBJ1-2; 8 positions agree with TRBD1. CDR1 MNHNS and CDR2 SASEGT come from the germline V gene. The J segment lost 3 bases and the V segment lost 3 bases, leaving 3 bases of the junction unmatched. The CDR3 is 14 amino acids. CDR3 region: CASSDSGQDYGYTF. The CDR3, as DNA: TGTGCCAGCAGTGACTCGGGACAGGACTATGGCTACACCTTC.

CDR3 nucleotides: TGTGCCAGCAGTGAAGCGGGATCGGACTTGCTAGGAAACACCATATATTTT. Translating gives CASSEAGSDLLGNTIYF. The V and J genes are TRBV2 and TRBJ1-3; D unresolved. The germline V and J ends were trimmed by 0 bases and 4 bases, with 16 bases remaining between them. Looked up from germline, CDR1 is SNHLY and CDR2 is FYNNEI. The CDR3 has 17 amino acids.

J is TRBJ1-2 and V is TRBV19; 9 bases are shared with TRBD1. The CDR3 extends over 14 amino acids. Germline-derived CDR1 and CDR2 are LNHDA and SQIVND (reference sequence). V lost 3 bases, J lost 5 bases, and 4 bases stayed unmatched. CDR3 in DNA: TGTGCCAGTAGTATCAGCGGACAGGGGTATGGCTACACCTTC. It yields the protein CASSISGQGYGYTF.